This T cell receptor beta chain is from a study of blood T cell repertoires in COVID-19. Study-level background: The analysed material was cDNA or gDNA that came from T cells, B-cell-depleted T cells, or PBMCs.

This clone was recorded only once. The authors' processing: Reference gene primer amplification yielded estimated nucleated cell counts. Measured with immunoSEQ multiplex PCR; TCRdb has only the in-frame clones, and not every one. That table is the source of V, J and clone size, and D and trimming were worked out from the DNA. Of some 200,000 clones in the sample, about 76% were seen once. Germline V gives CDR1 SGHTA, CDR2 FQGNSA. This CDR3 region has 13 residues. V was trimmed by 1 base and J by 8 bases, leaving 11 bases between them. This sequence was found in a woman aged 45-65 years with acute COVID-19. The chain uses TRBV7-2 and TRBJ1-1; D gene ambiguous. The specimen was PBMCs or T cells enriched from blood (not recorded which). The CDR3 DNA is TGTGCCAGCAGCTTAGAGGCGGGCCACGAAGCTTTCTTT. It is translated as CASSLEAGHEAFF.